The T cell receptor (beta chain) under discussion was sequenced for a study of cytomegalovirus exposure and HLA in healthy donors. Findings and caveats of the study: Among TCR sequences, most were rare, though some public TCRs appeared in many donors. Presence/absence analyses rested on an assumption that sequencing depth was roughly uniform across donors. A later analysis showed that HLA-associated TCR beta chains had undergone more clonal expansion than equally common others. A later analysis by the authors found several of the most significant clusters apparently linked to common viral pathogens.

CDR3 length equals 13 residues. Germline V gives CDR1 KGHSH, CDR2 LQKENI. V was trimmed by 0 bases and J by 5 bases, leaving 4 bases between them. 60 Vbeta and 13 Jbeta primers were used in PCR. The data were produced by immunoSEQ multiplex PCR, yet TCRdb's version contains in-frame clones alone and is incomplete. This table holds 130,000 or so clones, 66% found once. In the case of this clone: The antigen remains undetermined.

This chain connects TRBV18 to TRBJ2-2; unclear D gene. Material for sequencing was PBMCs. The receptor comes from a woman in her fifties or sixties in good health and CMV-seronegative. The chain's CDR3 is CASSPPSTGELFF. CDR3 bases: TGTGCCAGCTCACCACCGTCTACCGGGGAGCTGTTTTTT.